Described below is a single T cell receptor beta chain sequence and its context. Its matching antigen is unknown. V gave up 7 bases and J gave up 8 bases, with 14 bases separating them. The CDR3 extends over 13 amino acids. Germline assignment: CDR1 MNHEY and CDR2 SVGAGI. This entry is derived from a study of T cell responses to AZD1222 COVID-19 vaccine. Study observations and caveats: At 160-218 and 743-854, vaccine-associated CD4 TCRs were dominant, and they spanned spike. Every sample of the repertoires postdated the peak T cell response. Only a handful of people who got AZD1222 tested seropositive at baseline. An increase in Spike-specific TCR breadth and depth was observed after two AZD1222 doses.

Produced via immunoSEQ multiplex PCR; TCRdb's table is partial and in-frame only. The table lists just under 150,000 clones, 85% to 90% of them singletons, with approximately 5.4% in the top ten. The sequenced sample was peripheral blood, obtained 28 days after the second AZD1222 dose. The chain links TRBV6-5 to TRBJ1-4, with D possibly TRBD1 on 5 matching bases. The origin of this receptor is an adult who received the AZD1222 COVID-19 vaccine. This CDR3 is CASKVRGSEKLFF. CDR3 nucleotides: TGTGCCAGCAAAGTGAGGGGCTCGGAAAAACTGTTTTTT.